The next 20 T cell receptor beta chains were all read from a single sample in a study of identifying expanded T cells in peripheral blood. Assay used: immunoSEQ multiplex PCR; TCRdb lists only in-frame clones, some missing. Of around 130,000 clones in the sample, 65% to 90% were seen once. The sample taken for sequencing was blood. Source of these receptors: a person aged 18 to 69 in good health.

The chain carries TRBV7-2 and TRBJ2-5, with unresolved D. The V and J ends lost 1 base and 10 bases respectively, with 13 bases between them. The germline V gene encodes CDR1 SGHTA and CDR2 FQGNSA. CDR3 length: 13 residues. The CDR3 sequence is CASSLDRTSDQYF. CDR3 DNA sequence: TGTGCCAGCAGCTTAGATCGGACCAGCGACCAGTACTTC.

This chain joins TRBV29-1 and TRBJ1-2; perhaps TRBD1 as D (6 bases). Germline-derived CDR1 and CDR2 are SQVTM and ANQGSEA. The ends were cut back, 4 bases at V and 1 base at J, with 7 bases in the middle. The CDR3 consists of 12 residues. The CDR3 sequence is CSVVDSNYGYTF. The CDR3 coding sequence is TGCAGCGTTGTGGACAGTAACTATGGCTACACCTTC.

V is TRBV7-2 and J is TRBJ2-7; 7 bases agree with TRBD2. V lost 0 bases, J lost 5 bases, and 7 bases stayed unmatched. Germline CDR1 SGHTA, CDR2 FQGNSA. CDR3 length equals 15 residues. The chain's CDR3 is CASSLALGGSNEQYF. For the CDR3, the DNA is TGTGCCAGCAGCTTAGCGCTAGGCGGGAGCAACGAGCAGTACTTC.

The chain joins TRBV5-1 to TRBJ2-5; 12 bases line up with TRBD2. Unmatched junction bases numbered 4, after V lost 0 bases and J lost 1 base. CDR3 length equals 17 residues. From germline, CDR1 is SGHRS and CDR2 YFSETQ. The CDR3 coding sequence is TGCGCCAGCAGCTTGGGGAGGACTAGCGGGACCCAAGAGACCCAGTACTTC. Its protein is CASSLGRTSGTQETQYF.

V and J are TRBV2 and TRBJ2-5, with D hard to call. Germline CDR1 is SNHLY and CDR2 is FYNNEI. This CDR3 is built from 11 residues. V was shortened by 3 bases and J by 4 bases, with 3 bases between the two germline ends. Here the CDR3 reads CASSEVETQYF. The CDR3 DNA sequence: TGTGCCAGCAGTGAGGTAGAGACCCAGTACTTC.

The chain recombines TRBV6-6 with TRBJ2-2; D may be TRBD1 or TRBD2 (5 bases each). The ends were cut back, 6 bases at V and 3 bases at J, with 17 bases in the middle. The germline CDR1 and CDR2 sequences are MNHNY and SVGAGI (reference sequence). The CDR3 runs 16 residues. The CDR3 coding sequence is TGTGCCAGCAGCTCAATTGGGGTGGGGGACACCGGGGAGCTGTTTTTT. Translated, it gives CASSSIGVGDTGELFF.

J is TRBJ2-1 and V is TRBV19; the D call may be TRBD1 or TRBD2 (6 bases each). Deletions cut 6 bases from V and 0 bases from J, with 18 bases between. CDR1 is LNHDA and CDR2 is SQIVND in the germline V gene (reference sequence). There are 17 residues in the CDR3. This CDR3 is CASRGERGTASYNEQFF. The CDR3 nucleotides are TGTGCCAGTAGGGGGGAGAGGGGGACTGCCTCCTACAATGAGCAGTTCTTC.

The chain uses TRBV2 and TRBJ1-3; TRBD1 aligns across 7 bases. The CDR3 loop spans 14 amino acids. The V and J ends lost 10 bases and 4 bases, in that order; junction bases with no gene match: 10. Germline V CDR1 and CDR2: SNHLY, FYNNEI. This chain's CDR3 is CATGTAVFGNTIYF. DNA for the CDR3: TGTGCCACCGGGACAGCAGTTTTCGGAAACACCATATATTTT.

This clone was detected only a few times. The gene calls are TRBV6-5 and TRBJ1-6; D is perhaps TRBD1 (5 bases). V lost 4 bases and J 7 bases, leaving 14 bases between the germline ends. The CDR3 length is 15 residues. Germline CDR1 is MNHEY and CDR2 is SVGAGI. The CDR3 loop reads CASSFTETANSPLHF. DNA for the CDR3: TGTGCCAGCAGTTTCACGGAGACAGCGAATTCACCCCTCCACTTT.

This clone was seen more than once but under ten times. The chain is built from TRBV6-4 and TRBJ2-1; TRBD2 is a possible D gene (5 bases). The CDR3 extends over 12 amino acids. Germline CDR1 is MRHNA and CDR2 is SNTAGT. The V end was cut by 4 bases, the J end by 8 bases, with 9 bases between. CDR3 in amino acids: CASSVDGDEQFF. CDR3 coding DNA: TGTGCCAGCAGTGTGGACGGGGATGAGCAGTTCTTC.

The rearrangement uses TRBV6-5 and TRBJ1-5, with 7 bases identical to TRBD1. This CDR3 spans 13 amino acids. Germline V lookup: CDR1 MNHEY, CDR2 SVGAGI. V was clipped by 5 bases and J by 5 bases; unmatched bases: 3. The CDR3 spells CASSQDRDQPQHF. The CDR3 DNA reads TGTGCCAGCAGTCAAGACAGGGATCAGCCCCAGCATTTT.

The chain carries TRBV7-2 and TRBJ2-2; 8 bases align to TRBD2. J was trimmed by 5 bases and V by 5 bases; bases with no gene match: 10. Germline loops: CDR1 SGHTA, CDR2 FQGNSA. The CDR3 is 16 residues long. CDR3 DNA sequence: TGTGCCAGCAGCCCGCCGGGACTAGTCGGGACCGGGGAGCTGTTTTTT. Translating gives CASSPPGLVGTGELFF.

The V gene is TRBV18, the J gene TRBJ1-5; 7 bases match TRBD1. V was pared by 3 bases and J by 5 bases, with 7 bases of the junction left unmatched. Germline lookup yields CDR1 KGHSH and CDR2 LQKENI. The CDR3 consists of 15 residues. The CDR3 sequence: CASSPNRDSDQPQHF. The CDR3 nucleotides are TGTGCCAGCTCACCGAATCGGGACAGTGATCAGCCCCAGCATTTT.

This chain joins TRBV30 and TRBJ1-5; possible D gene TRBD1, 6 bases. The V end was cut by 3 bases, the J end by 7 bases, with 13 bases between. The CDR3 length is 13 residues. CDR1 and CDR2 from the germline V gene are GTSNPN and SVGIG (reference sequence). The CDR3 spells CAWSRGHGQPQHF. CDR3 sequence (DNA): TGTGCCTGGAGCAGGGGTCATGGACAGCCCCAGCATTTT. The variable domain in full, with the rest retrieved from reference TRBV30 and TRBJ1-5, is SQTIHQWPATLVQPVGSPLSLECTVEGTSNPNLYWYRQAAGRGLQLLFYSVGIGQISSEVPQNLSASRPQDRQFILSSKKLLLSDSGFYLCAWSRGHGQPQHFGDGTRLSIL.

This chain joins TRBV5-5 and TRBJ2-3, with D unclear. CDR1 is SGHKS and CDR2 is YYEKEE in the germline V gene (reference sequence). Trimming stripped 0 bases from V and 2 bases from J, with 7 bases between. The CDR3 runs to 14 residues. For the CDR3, the DNA is TGTGCCAGCAGCTTGGCTGGATACACAGATACGCAGTATTTT. Encoded protein: CASSLAGYTDTQYF.

A single count supports this clone. This sequence joins TRBV5-4 and TRBJ2-7; D tentatively fits TRBD1 or TRBD2 (6 bases each). The ends were cut back, 4 bases at V and 0 bases at J, with 20 bases in the middle. The CDR3 has 17 amino acids. CDR1 SGHNT and CDR2 YYREEE come from the germline V gene (reference sequence). The CDR3 nucleotides are TGTGCCAGCAGCCTTGGGGGATGGGGGGACAACTCCTACGAGCAGTACTTC. Its translation is CASSLGGWGDNSYEQYF.

The genes are TRBV2 and TRBJ2-5, with TRBD1 matching 7 bases. V was clipped by 4 bases and J by 7 bases; unmatched bases: 9. The germline V gene encodes CDR1 SNHLY and CDR2 FYNNEI. This CDR3 is 14 amino acids long. The CDR3 region is CASSGAQGWGTQYF. The CDR3, as DNA: TGTGCCAGCAGTGGAGCACAGGGGTGGGGGACCCAGTACTTC.

The chain couples TRBV9 to TRBJ2-3, with a possible D match to TRBD2 (5 bases). The CDR3 loop spans 18 amino acids. Germline CDR1 is SGDLS and CDR2 is YYNGEE. The V end was cut by 0 bases, the J end by 4 bases, with 21 bases between. The CDR3 protein is CASSVEGRPREGSDTQYF. CDR3 in DNA: TGTGCCAGCAGCGTAGAAGGACGGCCCCGGGAAGGGTCAGATACGCAGTATTTT. The full variable domain, with the rest looked up from reference TRBV9 and TRBJ2-3, is DSGVTQTPKHLITATGQRVTLRCSPRSGDLSVYWYQQSLDQGLQFLIQYYNGEERAKGNILERFSAQQFPDLHSELNLSSLELGDSALYFCASSVEGRPREGSDTQYFGPGTRLTVL.

For this clone: Its ends do not fully match the called genes, so a read error is possible. This sequence joins TRBV7-9 and TRBJ2-7, with D unresolved. The germline V gene has CDR1 SEHNR and CDR2 FQNEAQ (reference sequence). The CDR3 loop spans 13 amino acids. Here the CDR3 reads CANSLITSYEQYF. The CDR3 DNA reads as TGTGCCAACAGCTTAATAACCTCCTACGAGCAGTACTTC.

The rearrangement uses TRBV6-5 and TRBJ2-7; D is unresolved. Germline CDR1 reads MNHEY; CDR2 reads SVGAGI. The CDR3 is made up of 13 amino acids. The V end was cut by 4 bases, the J end by 6 bases, with 13 bases between. The CDR3 spells CASSFQGLGEQYF. The CDR3 DNA is TGTGCCAGCAGTTTCCAAGGCCTCGGCGAGCAGTACTTC.